The 20 T cell receptor beta chains in this list originate from one sample, sequenced in a study of T cells after yellow fever vaccination. TCRdb re-called the 5' RACE reads with MiXCR, one entry per CDR3 protein. The sample contains around 610,000 distinct CDR3 sequences, around an eighth of which appear only once. This specimen consisted of PBMCs, obtained on the day of the yellow fever booster vaccination. The origin of the receptors is a man in his thirties or forties who received the YFV17D yellow fever vaccine.

This clonotype came up a few times. The J gene is TRBJ2-3, the V gene TRBV24-1; D ambiguous. Germline V gene sequence: CDR1 KGHDR, CDR2 SFDVKD. The V and J ends lost 1 base and 8 bases respectively, with 6 bases between them. This CDR3 contains 12 residues. The CDR3 here is CATSDLSVTQYF. The DNA of the CDR3 is TGTGCCACCAGTGATTTATCAGTTACGCAGTATTTT.

This clonotype has more than one count but fewer than ten. The chain has TRBV7-3 and TRBJ2-5, with D tentatively TRBD1 (6 bases). CDR1 SGHTA and CDR2 FQGTGA come from the germline V gene. Trimming pared 5 bases from V and 3 bases from J, leaving 16 bases between. The CDR3 totals 15 residues. The CDR3 protein is CASSPQGTTKETQYF. The DNA for the CDR3 is TGTGCCAGCAGCCCTCAGGGGACCACAAAAGAGACCCAGTACTTC.

In its sample, this clonotype was seen many times. The chain employs TRBV30 and TRBJ2-3, with D perhaps matching TRBD1 or TRBD2 (5 bases each). The germline V gene encodes CDR1 GTSNPN and CDR2 SVGIG (reference sequence). Trimming pared 5 bases from V and 5 bases from J, leaving 14 bases between. The CDR3 spans 13 residues. The DNA for the CDR3 is TGTGCCTGGGCCGGGACCACTAGAGATACGCAGTATTTT. As protein: CAWAGTTRDTQYF.

This chain uses TRBV6-1 with TRBJ2-7; D is perhaps TRBD2 (5 bases). The CDR3 has 13 amino acids. V was clipped by 8 bases and J by 1 base, with 12 bases between them. The V gene's germline CDR1 is MNHNS and CDR2 SASEGT. DNA for the CDR3: TGTGCCAGCGCCAGAGGGTTTTCCTACGAGCAGTACTTC. Protein sequence: CASARGFSYEQYF.

This rearrangement joins TRBV7-2 to TRBJ2-1; perhaps TRBD2 as D (5 bases). The V gene's germline CDR1 is SGHTA and CDR2 FQGNSA. V lost 6 bases and J lost 4, with 22 bases in between. This CDR3 is 17 amino acids long. Written as DNA, the CDR3 is TGTGCCAGCAGTTCCGTAGGCCCGAGGCCGGGGTACAATGAGCAGTTCTTC. Amino acids: CASSSVGPRPGYNEQFF.

This clonotype came up many times. The DNA of the CDR3 is TGTGCCAGCAGCCCCTTTTTGGGGCAGGGAGGTTTTGAAGCTTTCTTT. This gives the protein CASSPFLGQGGFEAFF. The V gene is TRBV3-1, the J gene TRBJ1-1; TRBD1 might be the D (5 bases). Deletions cut 4 bases from V and 7 bases from J, with 22 bases between. The germline gives CDR1 LGHDT, CDR2 YNNKEL (reference sequence). This CDR3 has 16 residues. The full variable domain, with the rest looked up from reference TRBV3-1 and TRBJ1-1, is DTAVSQTPKYLVTQMGNDKSIKCEQNLGHDTMYWYKQDSKKFLKIMFSYNNKELIINETVPNRFSPKSPDKAHLNLHINSLELGDSAVYFCASSPFLGQGGFEAFFGQGTRLTVV.

The chain couples TRBV28 to TRBJ1-5; tentative D call: TRBD1 (6 bases). Germline CDR1 is MDHEN and CDR2 is SYDVKM. The CDR3 extends over 14 amino acids. Trimming shortened V by 3 bases and J by 6 bases, and 12 bases separated the two germline ends. The DNA for the CDR3 is TGTGCCAGCAGTTTGGGACGGGGGGCTCAGCCCCAGCATTTT. Its protein product is CASSLGRGAQPQHF. Drawing the rest from reference TRBV28 and TRBJ1-5, the complete variable domain is DVKVTQSSRYLVKRTGEKVFLECVQDMDHENMFWYRQDPGLGLRLIYFSYDVKMKEKGDIPEGYSVSREKKERFSLILESASTNQTSMYLCASSLGRGAQPQHFGDGTRLSIL.

V and J are TRBV12-3 or TRBV12-4 and TRBJ2-4, with 8 bases identical to TRBD2. This CDR3 region has 15 residues. Trimming at V came to 6 bases and at J to 0 bases, leaving 4 bases not matched to a gene. The DNA for the CDR3 is TGTGCCAGCAGCACGGGGGGGTCAGCCAAAAACATTCAGTACTTC. This sequence encodes CASSTGGSAKNIQYF.

The V call is TRBV7-3, the J call TRBJ2-3; D may be TRBD2 (5 bases). CDR1 and CDR2 from the germline V gene are SGHTA and FQGTGA. The CDR3 loop spans 15 amino acids. V was trimmed by 1 base and J by 3 bases, leaving 11 bases between them. CDR3 in DNA: TGTGCCAGCAGCTTAAAAGGGTGGGAGACAGATACGCAGTATTTT. Protein product: CASSLKGWETDTQYF.

The chain couples TRBV29-1 to TRBJ1-5; D is ambiguous. Germline V lookup: CDR1 SQVTM, CDR2 ANQGSEA. The CDR3 has 13 amino acids. V was cut by 4 bases and J by 5 bases, with 12 bases left in between. In DNA, the CDR3 is TGCAGCGTTGGGGAAGCTAAACATCAGCCCCAGCATTTT. Translation: CSVGEAKHQPQHF.

V gene TRBV7-9 combines with J gene TRBJ2-1, with TRBD1 identical over 10 bases. V shed 1 base, J shed 10 bases, and the junction held 7 bases outside the gene matches. The CDR3 loop spans 15 amino acids. CDR1 is SEHNR and CDR2 is FQNEAQ in the germline V gene (reference sequence). In DNA, the CDR3 is TGTGCCAGCAGCTTAGGAGGACAGGGGGAGGGCGAGCAGTTCTTC. Protein product: CASSLGGQGEGEQFF.

The V and J genes are TRBV5-5 and TRBJ2-1; 7 bases agree with TRBD1. The germline CDR1 and CDR2 sequences are SGHKS and YYEKEE (reference sequence). Trimming cost V 0 bases and J 2 bases; bases outside gene matches: 5. CDR3 size: 16 residues. CDR3 in amino acids: CASSLGQGVAYNEQFF. For the CDR3, the DNA is TGTGCCAGCAGCTTGGGGCAGGGGGTTGCCTACAATGAGCAGTTCTTC.

This clonotype was seen only a few times. The chain combines TRBV20-1 with TRBJ2-7; D gene unclear. V was pared by 6 bases and J by 0 bases, with 12 bases between. CDR3 length equals 13 residues. CDR1 is DFQATT and CDR2 is SNEGSKA in the germline V gene (reference sequence). The DNA of the CDR3 is TGCAGTGCCTACTCAAGGTCCTCCTACGAGCAGTACTTC. It translates to CSAYSRSSYEQYF.

The table lists this clonotype with a few counts. The chain joins TRBV5-6 to TRBJ2-1; D remains ambiguous. This CDR3 has 14 residues. The V gene's germline CDR1 is SGHDT and CDR2 YYEEEE. V lost 4 bases and J lost 4, with 12 bases in between. As DNA, the CDR3 is TGTGCCAGCAGCCCTCCTGGCAGGTACAATGAGCAGTTCTTC. Translating gives CASSPPGRYNEQFF.

The CDR3 here is CASSKGHALGYEQYF. In DNA form, the CDR3 reads TGTGCCAGCAGCAAAGGTCACGCCCTAGGATACGAGCAGTACTTC. The rearrangement uses TRBV21-1 and TRBJ2-7; the D segment call TRBD1 is taken from the table without a DNA check. TRBV21-1 is given as a pseudogene. The CDR3 totals 15 residues.

This chain connects TRBV14 to TRBJ2-7, with D possibly being TRBD1 (6 bases). This CDR3 spans 14 amino acids. Per the germline V gene, CDR1 is SGHDN and CDR2 is FVKESK. Trimming took off 4 bases at V and 3 bases at J, with 13 bases between the two ends. Here the CDR3 DNA reads TGTGCCAGCAGCCCCGGGACAATTCGCTACGAGCAGTACTTC. Protein sequence: CASSPGTIRYEQYF.

With regard to this clonotype: A much larger clone is a single base away; this may be a read error. This sequence joins TRBV29-1 and TRBJ2-5; D is perhaps TRBD2 (5 bases). The CDR3 runs 9 residues. Germline V lookup: CDR1 SQVTM, CDR2 ANQGSEA. DNA of the CDR3: TGCAGCGCTGGGGAGACCCCGTACTTC. It is translated as CSAGETPYF. The complete variable domain, with remaining parts taken from reference TRBV29-1 and TRBJ2-5, reads SAVISQKPSRDICQRGTSLTIQCQVDSQVTMMFWYRQQPGQSLTLIATANQGSEATYESGFVIDKFPISRPNLTFSTLTVSNMSPEDSSIYLCSAGETPYFGPGTRLLVL.

This clonotype was seen only a few times. The V and J genes are TRBV10-3 and TRBJ1-6; D is unclear. The germline V and J ends were trimmed by 3 bases and 9 bases, with 12 bases remaining between them. CDR1 is ENHRY, CDR2 SYGVKD, per germline. The CDR3 has 14 amino acids. DNA for the CDR3: TGTGCCATCAGTGAAGCCTGGGGAGGTTCACCCCTCCACTTT. It encodes CAISEAWGGSPLHF.

The chain recombines TRBV9 with TRBJ2-5; tentatively, D is TRBD1 (6 bases). The CDR3 runs 14 residues. The V end lost 4 bases, the J end lost 4 bases, and 14 bases lay between the germline ends. Germline V gene sequence: CDR1 SGDLS, CDR2 YYNGEE. CDR3 sequence reads: CASSLTGMRETQYF. As DNA, the CDR3 is TGTGCCAGCAGCCTTACAGGGATGAGAGAGACCCAGTACTTC.

This clonotype was found many times. The V gene is TRBV7-2, the J gene TRBJ2-7, with D hard to call. The germline gives CDR1 SGHTA, CDR2 FQGNSA. This CDR3 contains 16 residues. V was pared by 4 bases and J by 0 bases, with 16 bases between. Here the CDR3 DNA reads TGTGCCAGCAGCTCACTCCGTCCTCGAAGCTCCTACGAGCAGTACTTC. It specifies CASSSLRPRSSYEQYF. Full variable domain (remainder filled in from reference TRBV7-2 and TRBJ2-7): GAGVSQSPSNKVTEKGKDVELRCDPISGHTALYWYRQSLGQGLEFLIYFQGNSAPDKSGLPSDRFSAERTGGSVSTLTIQRTQQEDSAVYLCASSSLRPRSSYEQYFGPGTRLTVT.